The next 28 T cell receptor beta chains were all read from a single sample in a study of T cells in Graves' hyperthyroidism and ophthalmopathy. What was amplified from RNA transcripts were TCR beta CDR3 regions. In the first-round RT-PCR of the TCR CDR3, the HTBI primer set was used. TCRdb recomputed calls from the multiplex PCR reads with MiXCR, one row per CDR3 protein. The sample yields 300,000 to 350,000 distinct CDR3 sequences, 14% seen once. Sequenced sample: blood. The source of these receptors is a woman in her twenties or thirties with Graves' hyperthyroidism.

The table lists this clonotype with many counts. V and J are TRBV6-1 and TRBJ2-1; TRBD1 or TRBD2 may be the D gene (6 bases each). The V gene lost 5 bases and the J gene lost 4 bases, with 21 bases spanning the gap. Per the germline V gene, CDR1 is MNHNS and CDR2 is SASEGT. The CDR3 extends over 17 amino acids. DNA for the CDR3: TGTGCCAGCAGTAGGGCTAGCGTGACAGGCGGATACAATGAGCAGTTCTTC. Residues: CASSRASVTGGYNEQFF.

This chain uses TRBV7-2 with TRBJ1-2; D is ambiguous. Germline CDR1 is SGHTA and CDR2 is FQGNSA. V lost 3 bases and J lost 3, with 8 bases in between. This CDR3 comprises 13 residues. The CDR3 sequence is CASSFRQDYGYTF. The CDR3 DNA is TGTGCCAGCAGCTTTAGACAAGACTATGGCTACACCTTC.

This clonotype appeared many times. V usage is TRBV28 and J usage is TRBJ2-3, with TRBD2 as a possible D gene (6 bases). Looked up from germline, CDR1 is MDHEN and CDR2 is SYDVKM. The V end was cut by 7 bases, the J end by 3 bases, with 14 bases between. This CDR3 comprises 14 residues. Here the CDR3 DNA reads TGTGCCAGCACCCGTGGGGGGTCGACAGATACGCAGTATTTT. The encoded protein is CASTRGGSTDTQYF.

A remark on this clonotype: At one of its ends the junction is not consistent with the germline gene, which may arise from a read error. The genes are TRBV5-6 and TRBJ1-1, with 7 bases identical to TRBD1. This CDR3 contains 16 residues. The germline gives CDR1 SGHDT, CDR2 YYEEEE. The CDR3 region has the DNA TGTGCCAGCAGCCCAAGACAGGGCAGGGGGAACACTGAAGCTTCCTTT. Protein product: CASSPRQGRGNTEASF. Full variable domain (missing parts from reference TRBV5-6 and TRBJ1-1): DAGVTQSPTHLIKTRGQQVTLRCSPKSGHDTVSWYQQALGQGPQFIFQYYEEEERQRGNFPDRFSGHQFPNYSSELNVNALLLGDSALYLCASSPRQGRGNTEASFGQGTRLTVV.

This clonotype was picked up many times. The V gene is TRBV6-1, the J gene TRBJ1-3, with D possibly being TRBD1 (5 bases). In germline, CDR1 is MNHNS, CDR2 SASEGT. There are 15 residues in the CDR3. V lost 7 bases and J 0 bases, leaving 13 bases between the germline ends. CDR3 sequence (DNA): TGTGCCAGCATTCCGGGACGGTACTCTGGAAACACCATATATTTT. This sequence encodes CASIPGRYSGNTIYF.

This clonotype was recorded many times. The V and J genes are TRBV27 and TRBJ2-5; D unresolved. Trimming took off 6 bases at V and 0 bases at J, with 5 bases between the two ends. CDR1 is MNHEY, CDR2 SMNVEV, per germline (reference sequence). CDR3 length equals 12 residues. CDR3 nucleotides: TGTGCCAGCAGCAATAACCAAGAGACCCAGTACTTC. As protein: CASSNNQETQYF.

This clonotype appeared many times. The rearrangement joins TRBV7-2 to TRBJ1-5; possibly TRBD1 for D (6 bases). Germline V CDR1 and CDR2: SGHTA, FQGNSA. Trimming took 6 bases from V and 6 from J, leaving 12 bases between them. This CDR3 region has 13 residues. CDR3 nucleotides: TGTGCCAGCAGTCCCGTGGGGGCTCAGCCCCAGCATTTT. Its translation: CASSPVGAQPQHF. Combining the CDR3 with reference TRBV7-2 and TRBJ1-5 gives the whole variable domain GAGVSQSPSNKVTEKGKDVELRCDPISGHTALYWYRQSLGQGLEFLIYFQGNSAPDKSGLPSDRFSAERTGGSVSTLTIQRTQQEDSAVYLCASSPVGAQPQHFGDGTRLSIL.

V is TRBV30 and J is TRBJ2-7, with 8 bases aligning to TRBD2. Trimming cost V 2 bases and J 4 bases; bases outside gene matches: 16. The CDR3 length is 17 residues. CDR1 is GTSNPN, CDR2 SVGIG, per germline (reference sequence). The CDR3 region has the DNA TGTGCCTGGAGTCCACCGGGAGGGGCGGGTCCCTTTTACGAGCAGTACTTC. Residues: CAWSPPGGAGPFYEQYF.

This rearrangement joins TRBV20-1 to TRBJ1-2; D call uncertain. Trimming pared 2 bases from V and 1 base from J, leaving 11 bases between. Germline values: CDR1 DFQATT, CDR2 SNEGSKA (reference sequence). The CDR3 covers 14 residues. CDR3 sequence: CSARIVTLNYGYTF. The DNA of the CDR3 is TGCAGTGCTAGAATCGTAACACTTAACTATGGCTACACCTTC.

This clonotype has ten or more counts. The rearrangement links TRBV7-8 to TRBJ1-1; the match to TRBD1 covers 7 bases. The ends lost 5 bases at V and 3 bases at J; junction bases unmatched: 9. This CDR3 has 15 amino acids. Looked up from germline, CDR1 is SGHVS and CDR2 is FQNEAQ. Written as DNA, the CDR3 is TGTGCCAGCAGCCTATACAGGGGTGTGGACACTGAAGCTTTCTTT. As protein: CASSLYRGVDTEAFF. The variable domain in full, completed from reference TRBV7-8 and TRBJ1-1, reads GAGVSQSPRYKVAKRGQDVALRCDPISGHVSLFWYQQALGQGPEFLTYFQNEAQLDKSGLPSDRFFAERPEGSVSTLKIQRTQQEDSAVYLCASSLYRGVDTEAFFGQGTRLTVV.

This clonotype has at least ten counts. This rearrangement joins TRBV2 to TRBJ2-1, with D uncertain. The CDR3 covers 12 residues. CDR1 SNHLY and CDR2 FYNNEI come from the germline V gene. V shed 6 bases and J shed 5 bases, with 8 bases lying between them. CDR3 residues: CASRENNNEQFF. Written as DNA, the CDR3 is TGTGCCAGCAGAGAGAACAACAATGAGCAGTTCTTC.

J is TRBJ2-3 and V is TRBV19; the D gene is possibly TRBD2 (6 bases). V was clipped by 7 bases and J by 4 bases, with 15 bases between them. Germline loops: CDR1 LNHDA, CDR2 SQIVND (reference sequence). The CDR3 consists of 14 residues. The CDR3 coding sequence is TGTGCCAGTACGGACGGGAGTGGCGCAGATACGCAGTATTTT. The encoded protein is CASTDGSGADTQYF.

The chain combines TRBV20-1 with TRBJ1-3; no clear D gene. V was trimmed by 2 bases and J by 1 base, leaving 3 bases between them. This CDR3 spans 12 amino acids. CDR1 is DFQATT and CDR2 is SNEGSKA in the germline V gene (reference sequence). CDR3 in amino acids: CSARWSGNTIYF. The CDR3 nucleotides read TGCAGTGCTAGATGGTCTGGAAACACCATATATTTT.

The rearrangement joins TRBV19 to TRBJ2-2, with D perhaps being TRBD1 or TRBD2 (5 bases each). V was shortened by 4 bases and J by 6 bases, with 9 bases between the two germline ends. From germline, CDR1 is LNHDA and CDR2 SQIVND (reference sequence). CDR3 size: 13 residues. The CDR3 DNA reads TGTGCCAGTAGTAAACTAGGGGCCGGGGAGCTGTTTTTT. This sequence encodes CASSKLGAGELFF.

This chain joins TRBV7-3 and TRBJ2-3; D ambiguous. CDR1 is SGHTA, CDR2 FQGTGA, per germline. Trimming left V 2 bases short and J 3 bases short, with 9 bases between. The length of the CDR3 is 14 residues. CDR3 residues: CASSLGSRTDTQYF. DNA for the CDR3: TGTGCCAGCAGCTTAGGTAGTAGGACAGATACGCAGTATTTT.

This clonotype was detected many times. This sequence joins TRBV6-1 and TRBJ2-7; 12 positions match TRBD2. Unmatched junction bases numbered 5, after V lost 6 bases and J lost 2 bases. The CDR3 extends over 15 amino acids. Germline CDR1 and CDR2: MNHNS and SASEGT. DNA of the CDR3: TGTGCCAGCAGCAGTCTAGCGGGAGGGCCCTACGAGCAGTACTTC. Protein sequence: CASSSLAGGPYEQYF.

This clonotype was picked up a small number of times. V is TRBV9 and J is TRBJ2-1; 9 bases are a match to TRBD2. Trimming at V came to 4 bases and at J to 1 base, leaving 9 bases not matched to a gene. The length of the CDR3 is 17 residues. Germline CDR1 and CDR2: SGDLS and YYNGEE. The CDR3 nucleotides are TGTGCCAGCAGCAGAGACGCGGGAGGGCTATCCTACAATGAGCAGTTCTTC. Translation gives CASSRDAGGLSYNEQFF. Supplemented by reference TRBV9 and TRBJ2-1, the full variable domain reads DSGVTQTPKHLITATGQRVTLRCSPRSGDLSVYWYQQSLDQGLQFLIQYYNGEERAKGNILERFSAQQFPDLHSELNLSSLELGDSALYFCASSRDAGGLSYNEQFFGPGTRLTVL.

This clonotype was observed a handful of times. The rearrangement uses TRBV28 and TRBJ1-5; possibly TRBD1 for D (5 bases). CDR1 and CDR2 from the germline V gene are MDHEN and SYDVKM. There are 15 residues in the CDR3. Between the trimmed V and J ends, which lost 5 bases and 9 bases, there was a span of 20 bases. The CDR3 DNA follows: TGTGCCAGCAGTCCTGAGAAGATAGGGACTAGGCCCCAGCATTTT. It specifies CASSPEKIGTRPQHF.

CDR3 region: CSARSEGSGNTIYF. CDR3 bases: TGCAGTGCTAGATCTGAGGGGAGCGGAAACACCATATATTTT. The chain has TRBV20-1 and TRBJ1-3; tentatively, D is TRBD1 (5 bases). V gave up 2 bases and J gave up 4 bases, with 12 bases separating them. Germline V gives CDR1 DFQATT, CDR2 SNEGSKA (reference sequence). The CDR3 has 14 residues.

The chain is built from TRBV2 and TRBJ2-2, with TRBD2 identical over 13 bases. Per the germline V gene, CDR1 is SNHLY and CDR2 is FYNNEI. The V gene end was trimmed by 4 bases and the J gene end by 3 bases; junction bases not matched to a gene: 5. There are 17 residues in the CDR3. The CDR3: CASSATSGRAYTGELFF. Here the CDR3 DNA reads TGTGCCAGCAGTGCAACTAGCGGGAGGGCCTACACCGGGGAGCTGTTTTTT.

This clonotype appeared many times. The gene calls are TRBV6-1 and TRBJ2-4; D is ambiguous. V shed 5 bases and J shed 2 bases, with 13 bases lying between them. The CDR3 spans 15 residues. In germline, CDR1 is MNHNS, CDR2 SASEGT. This CDR3 reads CASSRSWGSKNIQYF. The CDR3 coding sequence is TGTGCCAGCAGTCGCAGTTGGGGATCCAAAAACATTCAGTACTTC.

This clonotype was seen ten or more times. The chain uses TRBV6-2 or TRBV6-3 and TRBJ1-6; 9 bases align to TRBD1. Trimming removed 2 bases from V and 10 bases from J; junction bases left unmatched: 3. Germline CDR1 MNHEY, CDR2 SVGEGT. The CDR3 sequence is 14 residues long. The CDR3 DNA reads as TGTGCCAGCAGTTACGGGGACAGGGCGTCACCCCTCCACTTT. Encoded protein: CASSYGDRASPLHF.

This clonotype was observed at least ten times. V is TRBV28 and J is TRBJ1-2, with D unclear. CDR1 is MDHEN, CDR2 SYDVKM, per germline. The V and J ends lost 5 bases and 4 bases respectively, with 17 bases between them. CDR3 length: 15 residues. The CDR3 loop is CASSTRMKNIYGYTF. In DNA form, the CDR3 reads TGTGCCAGCAGTACACGAATGAAAAACATCTATGGCTACACCTTC.

The chain carries TRBV3-1 and TRBJ2-4; tentative D call: TRBD1 (7 bases). The germline gives CDR1 LGHDT, CDR2 YNNKEL (reference sequence). This CDR3 contains 14 residues. The V end lost 4 bases, the J end lost 11 bases, and 18 bases lay between the germline ends. CDR3 amino acids: CASSPTQGGTVQYF. The CDR3 nucleotides read TGTGCCAGCAGCCCCACCCAGGGGGGAACTGTTCAGTACTTC.

The sample holds many counts of this clonotype. The CDR3 spells CASSQDRGYTF. In DNA, the CDR3 is TGTGCCAGCAGCCAAGATCGTGGCTACACCTTC. V usage is TRBV3-1 and J usage is TRBJ1-2, with D hard to call. The germline V and J ends were trimmed by 0 bases and 7 bases, with 3 bases remaining between them. Looked up from germline, CDR1 is LGHDT and CDR2 is YNNKEL (reference sequence). This CDR3 has 11 residues.

In its sample, this clonotype was seen many times. The chain joins TRBV9 to TRBJ1-2, with 12 bases aligning to TRBD1. Germline V gene data show CDR1 as SGDLS and CDR2 as YYNGEE. The CDR3 covers 16 residues. The V segment lost 4 bases and the J segment 7 bases; nucleotides outside the gene matches: 11. This CDR3 reads CASSIRRDRGLSGYTF. For the CDR3, the DNA is TGTGCCAGCAGCATACGACGGGACAGGGGGCTCAGTGGCTACACCTTC.

This clonotype was seen many times. V is TRBV6-1 and J is TRBJ1-4; D is possibly TRBD1 (6 bases). V was pared by 5 bases and J by 4 bases, with 14 bases between. The CDR3 sequence is 15 residues long. CDR1 and CDR2 (germline): MNHNS, SASEGT. DNA for the CDR3: TGTGCCAGCAGTTCATCCGGGACATTTAATGAAAAACTGTTTTTT. Its protein product is CASSSSGTFNEKLFF.

This clonotype showed up many times. The genes are TRBV9 and TRBJ2-7; the D gene could be TRBD1 or TRBD2 (5 bases each). Germline V gene sequence: CDR1 SGDLS, CDR2 YYNGEE. V was clipped by 3 bases and J by 0 bases, with 7 bases between them. The CDR3 is made up of 13 amino acids. The CDR3 reads CASSDGGSYEQYF. DNA of the CDR3: TGTGCCAGCAGCGATGGGGGCTCCTACGAGCAGTACTTC. Variable domain in full (rest from reference TRBV9 and TRBJ2-7): DSGVTQTPKHLITATGQRVTLRCSPRSGDLSVYWYQQSLDQGLQFLIQYYNGEERAKGNILERFSAQQFPDLHSELNLSSLELGDSALYFCASSDGGSYEQYFGPGTRLTVT.